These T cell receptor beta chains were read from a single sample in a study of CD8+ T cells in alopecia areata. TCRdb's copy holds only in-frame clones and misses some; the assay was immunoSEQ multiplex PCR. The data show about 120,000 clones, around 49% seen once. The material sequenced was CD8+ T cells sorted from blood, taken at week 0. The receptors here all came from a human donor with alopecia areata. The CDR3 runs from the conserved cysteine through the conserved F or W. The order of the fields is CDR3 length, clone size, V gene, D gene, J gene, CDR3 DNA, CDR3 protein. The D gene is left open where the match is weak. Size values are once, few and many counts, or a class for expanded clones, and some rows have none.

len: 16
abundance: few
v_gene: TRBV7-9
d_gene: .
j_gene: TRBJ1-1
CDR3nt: TGTGCCAGCAGCCGCTACGGACAGTCGGGAAACACTGAAGCTTTCTTT
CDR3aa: CASSRYGQSGNTEAFF

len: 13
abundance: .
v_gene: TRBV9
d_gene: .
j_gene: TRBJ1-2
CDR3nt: TGTGCCAGCAGCCTATGGGGGAACTATGGCTACACCTTC
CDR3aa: CASSLWGNYGYTF

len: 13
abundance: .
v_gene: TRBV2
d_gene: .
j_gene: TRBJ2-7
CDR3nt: TGTGCCAGCACCTCAACGGTCAGCTACGAGCAGTACTTC
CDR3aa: CASTSTVSYEQYF

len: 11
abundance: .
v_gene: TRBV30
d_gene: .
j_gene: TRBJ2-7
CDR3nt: TGTGCCTGGGCACTGAGCTACGAGCAGTACTTC
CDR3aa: CAWALSYEQYF

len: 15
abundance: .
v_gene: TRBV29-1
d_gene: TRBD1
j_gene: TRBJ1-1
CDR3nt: TGCAGCGTTGTCCCGGGACAGGGGGCGGACACTGAAGCTTTCTTT
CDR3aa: CSVVPGQGADTEAFF

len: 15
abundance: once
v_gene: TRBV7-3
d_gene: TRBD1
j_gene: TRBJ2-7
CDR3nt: TGTGCCAGCAGCCCGCCGGACAGGAGCTCCTACGAGCAGTACTTC
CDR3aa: CASSPPDRSSYEQYF

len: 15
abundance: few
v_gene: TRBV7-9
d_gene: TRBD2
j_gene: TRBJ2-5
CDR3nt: TGTGCCAGCAGCTCAAGACTAGCGGGTCCAGGGGCCCAGTACTTC
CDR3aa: CASSSRLAGPGAQYF

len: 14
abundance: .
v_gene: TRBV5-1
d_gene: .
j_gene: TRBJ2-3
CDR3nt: TGCGCCAGCAGCGAGGACAGTAGCACAGATACGCAGTATTTT
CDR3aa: CASSEDSSTDTQYF

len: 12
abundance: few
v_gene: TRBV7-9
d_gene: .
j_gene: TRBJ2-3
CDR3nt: TGTGCCAGCAGGAAAGTATCAGATACGCAGTATTTT
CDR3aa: CASRKVSDTQYF

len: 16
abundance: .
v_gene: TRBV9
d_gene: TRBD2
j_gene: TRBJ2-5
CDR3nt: TGTGCCAGCAGCCCCATCGCAGCGGGGGGCAGAGAGACCCAGTACTTC
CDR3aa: CASSPIAAGGRETQYF

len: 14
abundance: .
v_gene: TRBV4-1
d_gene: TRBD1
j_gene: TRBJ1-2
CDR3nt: TGCGCCAGCAGCCAAGAGAGACAGGGGGCGAGCTACACCTTC
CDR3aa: CASSQERQGASYTF

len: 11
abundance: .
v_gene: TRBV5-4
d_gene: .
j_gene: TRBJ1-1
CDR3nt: TGTGCCAGCAGCTTGGAGAGGGAGGCTTTCTTT
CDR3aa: CASSLEREAFF

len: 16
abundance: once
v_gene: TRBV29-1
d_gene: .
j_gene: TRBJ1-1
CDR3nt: TGCAGCGTACGCGCGGGGCTCAGGGAGATGAACACTGAAGCTTTCTTT
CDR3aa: CSVRAGLREMNTEAFF

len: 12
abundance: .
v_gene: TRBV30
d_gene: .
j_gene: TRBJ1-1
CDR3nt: TGTGCCTGGAGTGTACTTGGGACTGAAGCTTTCTTT
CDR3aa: CAWSVLGTEAFF

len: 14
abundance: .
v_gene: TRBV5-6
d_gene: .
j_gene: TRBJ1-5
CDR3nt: TGTGCCAGCAGCTTGGCCTGGGGTGACCAGCCCCAGCATTTT
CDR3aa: CASSLAWGDQPQHF

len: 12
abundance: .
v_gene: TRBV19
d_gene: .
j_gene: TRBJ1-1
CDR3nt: TGTGCCACCCTAGGGGGGCGCACTGAAGCTTTCTTT
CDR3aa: CATLGGRTEAFF

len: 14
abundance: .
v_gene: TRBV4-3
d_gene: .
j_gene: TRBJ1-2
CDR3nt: TGCGCCAGCAGCCAGGCATCGGAGGGCTATGGCTACACCTTC
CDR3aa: CASSQASEGYGYTF

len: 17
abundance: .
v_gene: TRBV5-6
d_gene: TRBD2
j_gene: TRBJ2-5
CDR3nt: TGTGCCAGCAGCTTGCCTCTAGCGGGGGGGCCATCAGAGACCCAGTACTTC
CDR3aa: CASSLPLAGGPSETQYF

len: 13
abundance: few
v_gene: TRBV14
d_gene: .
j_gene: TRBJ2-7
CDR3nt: TGTGCCAGCAGCCAAGATCGCAGGGTGCAGCAGTACTTC
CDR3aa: CASSQDRRVQQYF

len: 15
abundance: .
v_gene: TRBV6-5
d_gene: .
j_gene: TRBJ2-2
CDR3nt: TGTGCCAGCAGCCAGGACTCCTTCTTTCCCGGGGAGCTGTTTTTT
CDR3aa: CASSQDSFFPGELFF

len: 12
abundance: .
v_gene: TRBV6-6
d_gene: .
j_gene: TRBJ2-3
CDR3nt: TGTGCCAGCAGTTATGGCACAGATACGCAGTATTTT
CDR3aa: CASSYGTDTQYF

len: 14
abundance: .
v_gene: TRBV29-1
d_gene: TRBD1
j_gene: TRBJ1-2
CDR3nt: TGCAGCGTTGAAGACCCGAGGGACAGCTATGGCTACACCTTC
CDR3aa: CSVEDPRDSYGYTF

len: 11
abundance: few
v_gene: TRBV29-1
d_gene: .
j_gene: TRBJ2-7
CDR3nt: TGCAGCGCCGGGGATAGTTTGGTGCAGTACTTC
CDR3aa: CSAGDSLVQYF

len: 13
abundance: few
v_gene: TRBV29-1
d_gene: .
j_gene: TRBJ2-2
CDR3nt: TGCAGCGCCGCCGGGGGCCTAAGGAGGGAGCTGTTTTTT
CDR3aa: CSAAGGLRRELFF

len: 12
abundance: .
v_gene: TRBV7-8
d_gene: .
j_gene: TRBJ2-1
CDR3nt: TGTGCCAGCAGCTACACGGGCAGTGAGCAGTTCTTC
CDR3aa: CASSYTGSEQFF

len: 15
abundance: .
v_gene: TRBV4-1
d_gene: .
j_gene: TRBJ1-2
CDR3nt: TGCGCCAGCAGCCAAGAAAGGCGAGTTAACTATGGCTACACCTTC
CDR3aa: CASSQERRVNYGYTF

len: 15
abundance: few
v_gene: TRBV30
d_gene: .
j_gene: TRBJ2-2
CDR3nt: TGTGCCTGGATAGTCGGGGGCTCGGACACCGGGGAGCTGTTTTTT
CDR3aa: CAWIVGGSDTGELFF

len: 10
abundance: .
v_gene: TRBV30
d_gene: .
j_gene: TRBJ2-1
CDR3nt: TGTGCCTGGCAGGGGAATGAGCAGTTCTTC
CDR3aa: CAWQGNEQFF

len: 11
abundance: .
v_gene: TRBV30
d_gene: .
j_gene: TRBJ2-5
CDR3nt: TGTGCCTGGAGTCTAACAGAGACCCAGTACTTC
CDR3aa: CAWSLTETQYF

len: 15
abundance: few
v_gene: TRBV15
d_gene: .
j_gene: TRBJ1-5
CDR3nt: TGTGCCACCAGCGAGTGGGTTGGGGTGGATCAGCCCCAGCATTTT
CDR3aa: CATSEWVGVDQPQHF

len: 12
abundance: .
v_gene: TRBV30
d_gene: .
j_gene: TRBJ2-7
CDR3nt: TGTGCCTGGAGTGTGGGCTCCTACGAGCAGTACTTC
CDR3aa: CAWSVGSYEQYF

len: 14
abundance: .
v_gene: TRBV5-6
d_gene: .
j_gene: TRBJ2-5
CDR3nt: TGTGCCAGCAGCTTGGTACCGACAAAAGAGACCCAGTACTTC
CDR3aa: CASSLVPTKETQYF

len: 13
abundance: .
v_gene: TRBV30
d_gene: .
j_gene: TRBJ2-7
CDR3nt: TGTGCCTGGAGTGTCGGCCGATCCTACGAGCAGTACTTC
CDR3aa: CAWSVGRSYEQYF

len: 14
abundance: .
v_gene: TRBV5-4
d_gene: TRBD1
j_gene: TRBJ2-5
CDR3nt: TGTGCCAGCAGCGGGGGACAGCCCCAAGAGACCCAGTACTTC
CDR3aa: CASSGGQPQETQYF

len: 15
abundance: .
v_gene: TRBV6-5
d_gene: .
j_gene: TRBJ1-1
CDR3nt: TGTGCCAGCAGTTACTCCGGTTGGTTCACTACTGAAGCTTTCTTT
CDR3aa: CASSYSGWFTTEAFF

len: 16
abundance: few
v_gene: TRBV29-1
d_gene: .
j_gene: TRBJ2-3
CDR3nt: TGCAGCGTTGTTCCGGTGGAAGTGACAGAGCTTTTCGCGCAGTATTTT
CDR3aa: CSVVPVEVTELFAQYF

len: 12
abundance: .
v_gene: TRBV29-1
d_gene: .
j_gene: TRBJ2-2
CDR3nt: TGCAGCGTTGACCGGCAGACCGGGGAGCTGTTTTTT
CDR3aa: CSVDRQTGELFF

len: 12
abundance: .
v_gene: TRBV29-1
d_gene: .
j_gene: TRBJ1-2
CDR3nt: TGCAGCACCCTCGGGATTGACTATGGCTACACCTTC
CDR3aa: CSTLGIDYGYTF

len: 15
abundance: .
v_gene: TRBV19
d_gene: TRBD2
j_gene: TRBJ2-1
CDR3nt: TGTGCCAGTAGTATAATAGCGGGGGGGACGGGTGAGCAGTTCTTC
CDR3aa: CASSIIAGGTGEQFF

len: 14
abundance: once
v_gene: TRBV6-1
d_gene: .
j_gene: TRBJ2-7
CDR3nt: TGTGCCAGCAGTGAAGAAGGAGAACACTACGAGCAGTACTTC
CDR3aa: CASSEEGEHYEQYF

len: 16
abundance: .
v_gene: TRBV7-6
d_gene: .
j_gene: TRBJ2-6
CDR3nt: TGTGCCAGCAGCTTAGGAGGAGACCCTGGGGCCAACGTCCTGACTTTC
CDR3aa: CASSLGGDPGANVLTF

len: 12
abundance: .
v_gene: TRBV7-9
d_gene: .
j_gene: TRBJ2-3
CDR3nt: TGTGCCAGCAGTGAGACTGAGGATCAGCTGGGTTTT
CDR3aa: CASSETEDQLGF

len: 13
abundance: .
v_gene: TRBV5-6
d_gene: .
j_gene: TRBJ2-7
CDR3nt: TGTGCCAGCAGCTTGGCCGGAAAGGACGAGCAGTACTTC
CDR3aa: CASSLAGKDEQYF

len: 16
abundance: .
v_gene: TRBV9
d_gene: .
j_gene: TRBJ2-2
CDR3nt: TGTGCCAGCAGCGTATCCGCGGTAGCGAGGACCGGGGAGCTGTTTTTT
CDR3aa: CASSVSAVARTGELFF

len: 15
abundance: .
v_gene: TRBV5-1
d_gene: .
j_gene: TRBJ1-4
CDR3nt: TGCGCCAGCAGCTTGAACCCCCGAGCGGGTGAAAAACTGTTTTTT
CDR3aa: CASSLNPRAGEKLFF

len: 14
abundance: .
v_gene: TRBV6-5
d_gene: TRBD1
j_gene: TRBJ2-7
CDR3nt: TGTGCCAGCAGTTACACCGGGACAGGCGGGGAGCAGTACTTC
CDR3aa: CASSYTGTGGEQYF

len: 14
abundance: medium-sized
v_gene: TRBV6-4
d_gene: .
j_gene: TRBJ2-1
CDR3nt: TGTGCCAGCAGTCCCGGGACCGAGGCACATGAGCAGTTCTTC
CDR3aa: CASSPGTEAHEQFF

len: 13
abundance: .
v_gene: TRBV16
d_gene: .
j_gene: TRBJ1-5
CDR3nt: TGTGCCAGCAGCCCCCTCCCAGATCAGCCCCAGCATTTT
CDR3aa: CASSPLPDQPQHF

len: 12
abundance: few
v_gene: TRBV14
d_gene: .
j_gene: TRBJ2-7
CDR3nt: TGTGCCAGCAGCCCGGGTTTCTACGAGCAGTACTTC
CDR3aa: CASSPGFYEQYF

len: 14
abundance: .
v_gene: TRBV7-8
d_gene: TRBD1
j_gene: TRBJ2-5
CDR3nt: TGTGCCAGCAAACCGGGACAGCTAAAAGAGACCCAGTACTTC
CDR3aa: CASKPGQLKETQYF

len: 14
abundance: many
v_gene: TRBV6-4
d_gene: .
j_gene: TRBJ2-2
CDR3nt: TGTGCCAGCAGCCCAACTCCCACAGTGGGGGAGCTGTTTTTT
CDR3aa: CASSPTPTVGELFF

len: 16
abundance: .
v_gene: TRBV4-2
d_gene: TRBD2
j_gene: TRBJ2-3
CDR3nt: TGTGCCAGCAGCCCCGGGACTAGCGGGGGGGCAGATACGCAGTATTTT
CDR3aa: CASSPGTSGGADTQYF

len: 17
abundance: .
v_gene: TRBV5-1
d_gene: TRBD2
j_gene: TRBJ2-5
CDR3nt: TGCGCCAGCAGCTTGGAAGGACTAGCGGGGGGGCATGAGACCCAGTACTTC
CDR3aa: CASSLEGLAGGHETQYF

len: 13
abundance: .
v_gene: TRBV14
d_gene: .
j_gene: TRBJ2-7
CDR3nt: TGTGCCAGCAGCCAAATAGACGCTGGAGAGCAGTACTTC
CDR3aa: CASSQIDAGEQYF

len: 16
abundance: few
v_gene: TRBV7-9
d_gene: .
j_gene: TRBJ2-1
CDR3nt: TGTGCCAGCAGCTTAGCTCGGAGGGGCCGCTACAATGAGCAGTTCTTC
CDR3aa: CASSLARRGRYNEQFF